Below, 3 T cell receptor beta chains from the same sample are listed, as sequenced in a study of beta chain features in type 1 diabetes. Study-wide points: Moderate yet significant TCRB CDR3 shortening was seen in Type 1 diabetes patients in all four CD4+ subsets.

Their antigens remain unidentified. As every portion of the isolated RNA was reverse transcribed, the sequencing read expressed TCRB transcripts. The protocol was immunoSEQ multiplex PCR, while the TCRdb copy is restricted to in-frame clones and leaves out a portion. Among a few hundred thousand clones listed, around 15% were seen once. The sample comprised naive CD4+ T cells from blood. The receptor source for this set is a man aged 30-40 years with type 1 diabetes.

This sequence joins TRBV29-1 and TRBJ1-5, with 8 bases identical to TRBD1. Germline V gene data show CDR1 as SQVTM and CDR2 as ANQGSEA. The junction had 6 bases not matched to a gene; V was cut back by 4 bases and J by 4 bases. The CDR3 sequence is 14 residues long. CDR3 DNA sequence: TGCAGCGTTGCTGAACAGGGGGTGAATCAGCCCCAGCATTTT. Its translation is CSVAEQGVNQPQHF.

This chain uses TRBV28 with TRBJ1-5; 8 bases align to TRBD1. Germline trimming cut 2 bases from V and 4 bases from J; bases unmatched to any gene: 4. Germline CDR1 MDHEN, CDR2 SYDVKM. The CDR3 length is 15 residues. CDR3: CASSLGQGRNQPQHF. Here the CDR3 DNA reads TGTGCCAGCAGTTTAGGACAGGGTCGTAATCAGCCCCAGCATTTT.

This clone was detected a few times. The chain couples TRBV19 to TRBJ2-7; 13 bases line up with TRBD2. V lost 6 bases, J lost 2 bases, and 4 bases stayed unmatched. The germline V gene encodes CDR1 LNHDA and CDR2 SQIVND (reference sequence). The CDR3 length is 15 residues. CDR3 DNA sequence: TGTGCCAGTAGGGCCGGGACTAGCGGGACCTACGAGCAGTACTTC. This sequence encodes CASRAGTSGTYEQYF.